This T cell receptor (beta chain) is drawn from a study of T cells in Graves' hyperthyroidism and ophthalmopathy (dated by TCRdb to between 2019 and 2020). Study-level background: Peripheral blood samples were taken at initial diagnosis, before any treatment was given. A discovery cohort of roughly 100 patients, fewer than 50 with Graves' ophthalmopathy and about 58 with stable Graves' hyperthyroidism, was used to find distinguishing TCR V-J signatures. An independent validation cohort of fewer than 20 hyperthyroidism patients and 17 patients who later progressed to ophthalmopathy tested prospective prediction of ophthalmopathy. The roughly 91 discovery patients were randomly split 7:3 into training and test sets. Thyroid tissue and blood T-cell repertoires from more than five Graves' hyperthyroidism patients were also compared in the study. After sampling, hyperthyroidism patients received methimazole starting at 30 mg daily, and ophthalmopathy patients received high-dose intravenous methylprednisolone. The paper reports TCR Vbeta CDR3 sequencing of some 140 peripheral blood samples: 40 or so ophthalmopathy, under 85 hyperthyroidism and around 17 progressor patients. Overall results and qualifications from the work: Sample size was not statistically predetermined, and blinding of investigators to group allocation was not performed. Ophthalmopathy was separated from stable hyperthyroidism by a 13 V-J signature model, with roughly 88% sensitivity and about 81% specificity obtained in cross-validation and 80%/75% obtained in testing. In validation, the model predicted progression to ophthalmopathy a median of around six months before onset, with approximately 68% sensitivity and about 72% specificity. Most expanded thyroid clonotypes (frequency above 0.001) were also found in blood, which suggests that blood repertoires may mirror thyroid immune responses.

CDR1 and CDR2 are drawn from the germline V gene: MRHNA, SNTAGT. V is pared back by 4 bases and J by 3 bases, with 13 bases lying between the germline termini. Its CDR3 holds 14 amino acids, cysteine through phenylalanine. This entry keeps only the CDR3 DNA: 42 bases, framed from base 1. This clonotype was recorded at least ten times. Its antigen specificity is not known. The record has no base qualities; no much larger clone is one base away. Stable Graves' hyperthyroidism was defined as the absence of progression to ophthalmopathy over 18 months of follow-up. Hyperthyroidism patients were aged 18 to 65 years and newly diagnosed, with disease duration of less than 2 months. Exclusion was applied to patients with uncontrolled infections, other autoimmune diseases, pregnancy or lactation. Diagnoses were established on the basis of clinical symptoms, serum thyroxine and TRAb, thyroid ultrasound, and orbital computed tomography. Ficoll-Paque density gradient centrifugation was used to isolate PBMCs from about 10 ml of fresh peripheral blood. Total RNA was extracted using Trizol reagent, and RNA quality was assessed on an Agilent 2100 Bioanalyzer.

Amplification of TCR beta CDR3 regions was carried out from RNA transcripts. The TCR CDR3 was subjected to a first round of RT-PCR using the HTBI primer set and the Qiagen OneStep RT-PCR kit. The libraries were constructed in a second round of multiplex PCR and then size-selected and purified. Paired-end sequencing of the libraries was performed with 100 bp reads on an Illumina HiSeq2000. The original pipeline was this. SOAPnuke was used to process the raw data, with reads discarded if the reads contained adapters or uncalled bases, had a mean Phred below 15, or lacked an exact constant-primer or identifier match. High-quality paired reads were merged with COPE v1.2.5, and unique nucleotide sequences were defined as clonotypes. MiTCR v1.1 was used to align clonotypes to the IMGT TRBV, TRBD and TRBJ reference segments. Only V-J combinations with frequency above 0.0001, covering 99% to 99.2% of repertoires, were analysed. The TCS score was defined as F50 (clonal expansion) divided by E x V (chaos), with BLOSUM62-based TCRdist calculated between CDR3 peptides within each V-J. Welch's t-statistics and random forest reduced 500 to 650 V-J features to fewer than 15, which were used in a naive Bayes classifier (R e1071). The public reads were reprocessed in TCRdb via fastp at Q25 and MiXCR, keeping in-frame beta chains. Every distinct CDR3 protein forms one entry, paired with its most common genes and DNA. V and J calls and clone size were set by TCRdb, not the authors. Within this sample are about 360,000 distinct CDR3 sequences, with over 15% of them counted one time only. The ten biggest clones cover 3.5% to 4% of the sample.

The TCR was taken from a woman between 18 and 29 years old with Graves' hyperthyroidism. Sequencing was done on a sample of blood. The chain is assembled from TRBV6-4 and TRBJ2-7; the D gene is possibly TRBD2, with 6 bases matching. In nucleotide form, the sequence is TGTGCCAGCAGTGTCGGGGGAGCGGGCTACGAGCAGTACTTC. Its protein product is CASSVGGAGYEQYF.